This TCR beta chain was observed in a study of T cells in Graves' hyperthyroidism and ophthalmopathy. Broader study findings: Model-based prediction identified ophthalmopathy a median about 7 months prior to its onset. In blood, most of the thyroid clonotypes expanded above 0.001 were also present.

The CDR3 regions of TCR beta were amplified from RNA transcripts. In the first-round RT-PCR of the TCR CDR3, the HTBI primer set was used. MiXCR, run by TCRdb on the multiplex PCR reads, gives a single entry per CDR3 protein. Of under 700,000 distinct CDR3 sequences listed, 16% were seen once; the top ten hold approximately 20%. This clonotype was seen repeatedly, ten times or more. Its antigen is currently unknown. PBMCs stemmed from more than 7.5 ml fresh peripheral blood. The V end lost 4 bases, the J end lost 1 base, and 21 bases lay between the germline ends. Germline V gives CDR1 SGHAT, CDR2 FQNNGV. The CDR3 loop spans 18 amino acids.

This chain joins TRBV11-2 and TRBJ2-3, with D hard to call. This TCR came from a woman aged 18 to 35 with Graves' hyperthyroidism. The sample comprised blood. The CDR3 is CASSSKSSWASGTDTQYF. CDR3 bases: TGTGCCAGCAGCTCGAAGAGTAGTTGGGCCTCGGGCACAGATACGCAGTATTTT.